This T cell receptor beta chain was captured by sequencing in a study of blood T cell repertoires in COVID-19. Overall study context: Samples taken during acute and convalescent COVID-19 were collected in the United States, Italy and Spain. In each case, the material was cDNA or gDNA derived from T cells, B-cell-depleted T cells, or PBMCs.

Germline CDR1 and CDR2: SGHRS and YFSETQ. This CDR3 has 16 amino acids. V trimming: 4 bases; J trimming: 6 bases; junction bases outside the gene matches: 12. Methods used by the authors: Cell counts per sample came from amplifying reference gene primers. Here immunoSEQ multiplex PCR was the method, and the copy in TCRdb shows in-frame clones only, minus some. V, J and clone size are taken as reported in that table, and D and trimming were inferred from the DNA itself. The sample includes about 39,000 clones, approximately 86% seen only once; the top ten take about 5.5%. The chain has TRBV5-1 and TRBJ2-7; TRBD2 matches 11 bases. The source is a man aged 35-49 years with active COVID-19. Specimen: peripheral blood. The CDR3 here is CASSPTLAGGPGEQYF. Here the CDR3 DNA reads TGCGCCAGCAGCCCCACCTTAGCGGGAGGGCCTGGCGAGCAGTACTTC.